The rows below give T cell receptor beta chains drawn from one sample of a study of blood T cell repertoires in COVID-19. This table comes from immunoSEQ multiplex PCR, and its TCRdb copy is limited to in-frame clones, with some not included. Of approximately 110,000 clones detected, about 86% appear once; the ten largest clones hold roughly 0.94%. Sequenced input: peripheral blood. The receptors come from a woman between 50 and 59 years old with active or convalescent COVID-19. Both conserved end residues are part of each CDR3. Each record gives: D gene, J gene, clone size, V gene, CDR3 protein, CDR3 DNA. The D gene is left open where the match is weak. Clone size is not always given. Where it is, it says once, few, many or a class for expanded clones.

NA | TRBJ2-3 | NA | TRBV6-5 | CASSYAQAPGTDTQYF | TGTGCCAGCAGTTACGCCCAGGCCCCGGGGACAGATACGCAGTATTTT
TRBD1 | TRBJ2-7 | NA | TRBV19 | CASSIEGTGSYEQYF | TGTGCCAGTAGTATAGAAGGGACAGGAAGCTACGAGCAGTACTTC
NA | TRBJ2-1 | NA | TRBV6-5 | CASSLGWSTGEQFF | TGTGCCAGCAGTCTAGGGTGGAGCACAGGGGAGCAGTTCTTC
NA | TRBJ2-1 | NA | TRBV28 | CASVPGGRRNEQFF | TGTGCCAGCGTACCGGGGGGCCGAAGGAATGAGCAGTTCTTC
NA | TRBJ2-3 | few | TRBV7-3 | CASSIVGTDTQYF | TGTGCCAGCAGCATTGTAGGCACAGATACGCAGTATTTT
NA | TRBJ2-6 | NA | TRBV6-6 | CASSPGPFSSGANVLTF | TGTGCCAGCAGTCCAGGGCCTTTTAGCTCTGGGGCCAACGTCCTGACTTTC
TRBD1 | TRBJ2-7 | NA | TRBV11-1 | CASSTGTVTGYEQYF | TGTGCCAGCAGCACTGGGACAGTCACGGGCTACGAGCAGTACTTC
NA | TRBJ1-6 | NA | TRBV28 | CASSTLAGPGGSPLHF | TGTGCCAGCAGCACCCTGGCGGGCCCGGGAGGTTCACCCCTCCACTTT
NA | TRBJ2-7 | NA | TRBV12-3/TRBV12-4 | CASSLGGVGSGYF | TGTGCCAGCAGTTTAGGGGGAGTGGGGTCGGGGTACTTC
NA | TRBJ2-7 | NA | TRBV6-1 | CASSEALPTRGGGYEQYF | TGTGCCAGCAGTGAAGCGCTTCCGACTAGGGGGGGCGGGTACGAGCAGTACTTC
NA | TRBJ2-7 | few | TRBV4-2 | CASSQDRVYEQYF | TGTGCCAGCAGCCAAGATCGGGTCTACGAGCAGTACTTC
NA | TRBJ2-1 | NA | TRBV5-1 | CASSLGRDNEQFF | TGCGCCAGCAGCTTGGGACGGGACAATGAGCAGTTCTTC
TRBD1 | TRBJ1-4 | NA | TRBV18 | CASSPRDSREKLFF | TGTGCCAGCTCGCCAAGGGACAGTCGGGAAAAACTGTTTTTT
NA | TRBJ1-5 | NA | TRBV25-1 | CASRQGINQPQHF | TGTGCCAGCAGACAGGGTATCAATCAGCCCCAGCATTTT
NA | TRBJ2-7 | NA | TRBV20-1 | CSASNGVDYEQYF | TGCAGTGCTAGTAACGGAGTCGATTACGAGCAGTACTTC
TRBD1 | TRBJ1-5 | NA | TRBV7-8 | CASSFTQGRNQPQHF | TGTGCCAGCAGCTTCACACAGGGGCGCAATCAGCCCCAGCATTTT
NA | TRBJ2-1 | NA | TRBV28 | CASSFADRDNEQFF | TGTGCCAGCAGTTTCGCGGACAGAGACAATGAGCAGTTCTTC
NA | TRBJ1-2 | NA | TRBV6-2/TRBV6-3 | CASSYFGYGYTF | TGTGCCAGCAGTTATTTCGGCTATGGCTACACCTTC
NA | TRBJ1-1 | few | TRBV2 | CAGLWGPPNTEAFF | TGTGCCGGACTCTGGGGGCCCCCTAACACTGAAGCTTTCTTT
NA | TRBJ2-5 | few | TRBV2 | CASRPGQLQETQYF | TGTGCCAGCAGACCGGGACAACTCCAAGAGACCCAGTACTTC
NA | TRBJ2-6 | NA | TRBV27 | CASRESGANVLTF | TGTGCCAGCAGGGAGTCTGGGGCCAACGTCCTGACTTTC
NA | TRBJ1-3 | NA | TRBV19 | CASSVGYGNTIYF | TGTGCCAGTAGCGTCGGGTATGGAAACACCATATATTTT
NA | TRBJ2-7 | NA | TRBV11-2 | CASSLFVASTYEQYF | TGTGCCAGCAGCTTATTCGTAGCGTCCACCTACGAGCAGTACTTC
NA | TRBJ2-1 | NA | TRBV13 | CASSPLGSTLYNEQFF | TGTGCCAGCAGCCCTCTGGGCAGTACTCTCTACAATGAGCAGTTCTTC
NA | TRBJ2-2 | NA | TRBV5-5 | CASSFRSGELFF | TGTGCCAGCAGCTTTAGATCCGGGGAGCTGTTTTTT
NA | TRBJ2-7 | NA | TRBV6-5 | CASSDTVPYEQYF | TGTGCCAGCAGCGATACGGTTCCCTACGAGCAGTACTTC
NA | TRBJ1-4 | NA | TRBV19 | CASSSIGGPYRKLFF | TGTGCCAGTAGTAGTATCGGAGGACCGTATAGAAAACTGTTTTTT
NA | TRBJ2-7 | once | TRBV30 | CAFLRGGKSYEQYF | TGTGCCTTCCTGAGGGGGGGCAAGTCCTACGAGCAGTACTTC
TRBD1 | TRBJ2-3 | NA | TRBV27 | CASSLRGHPSTDTQYF | TGTGCCAGCAGTTTAAGGGGGCACCCTAGCACAGATACGCAGTATTTT
TRBD2 | TRBJ2-7 | NA | TRBV9 | CASSAASGAYEQYF | TGTGCCAGCAGCGCAGCTAGCGGCGCCTACGAGCAGTACTTC
NA | TRBJ2-7 | NA | TRBV5-5 | CASSLSLQGSSEQYF | TGTGCCAGCAGCCTTTCACTTCAGGGTTCCTCCGAGCAGTACTTC
TRBD2 | TRBJ2-1 | NA | TRBV18 | CASSPSSGRDNEQFF | TGTGCCAGCTCACCAAGTAGCGGGAGAGACAATGAGCAGTTCTTC
TRBD1 | TRBJ1-1 | NA | TRBV18 | CASSPTTGGRNTEAFF | TGTGCCAGCTCACCAACTACAGGGGGCAGGAACACTGAAGCTTTCTTT
NA | TRBJ1-5 | NA | TRBV7-2 | CASSPTNRNQPQHF | TGTGCCAGCAGCCCAACAAATCGCAATCAGCCCCAGCATTTT
NA | TRBJ1-1 | NA | TRBV7-9 | CASSLRSGDTEAFF | TGTGCCAGCAGCTTGCGATCGGGGGACACTGAAGCTTTCTTT
NA | TRBJ2-5 | once | TRBV6-4 | CASSDSAGTTQYF | TGTGCCAGCAGTGACTCCGCGGGGACCACCCAGTACTTC
NA | TRBJ2-5 | NA | TRBV5-6 | CASSTQETQYF | TGTGCCAGCAGCACACAAGAGACCCAGTACTTC